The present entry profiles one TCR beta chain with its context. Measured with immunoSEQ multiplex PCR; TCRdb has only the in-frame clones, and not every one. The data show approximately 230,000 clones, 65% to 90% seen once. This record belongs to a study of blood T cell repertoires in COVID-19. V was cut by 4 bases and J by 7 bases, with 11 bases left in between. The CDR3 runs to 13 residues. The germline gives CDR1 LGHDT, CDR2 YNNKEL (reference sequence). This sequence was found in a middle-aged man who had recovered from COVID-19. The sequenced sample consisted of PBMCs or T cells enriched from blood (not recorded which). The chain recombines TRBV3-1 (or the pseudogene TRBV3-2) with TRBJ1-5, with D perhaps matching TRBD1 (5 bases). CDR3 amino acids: CASSPGGRQPQHF. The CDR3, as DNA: TGTGCCAGCAGCCCGGGGGGTAGGCAGCCCCAGCATTTT.